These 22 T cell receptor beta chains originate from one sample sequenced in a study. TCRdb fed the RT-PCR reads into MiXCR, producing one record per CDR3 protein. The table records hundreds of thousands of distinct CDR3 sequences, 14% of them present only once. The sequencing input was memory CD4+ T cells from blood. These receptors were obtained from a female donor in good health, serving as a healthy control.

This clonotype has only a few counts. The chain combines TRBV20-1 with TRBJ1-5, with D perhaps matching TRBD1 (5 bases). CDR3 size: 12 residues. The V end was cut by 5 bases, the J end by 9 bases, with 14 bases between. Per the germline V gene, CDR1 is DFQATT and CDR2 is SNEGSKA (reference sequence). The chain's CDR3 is CSALQVLGPQHF. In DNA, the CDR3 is TGCAGTGCTTTACAGGTATTAGGGCCCCAGCATTTT.

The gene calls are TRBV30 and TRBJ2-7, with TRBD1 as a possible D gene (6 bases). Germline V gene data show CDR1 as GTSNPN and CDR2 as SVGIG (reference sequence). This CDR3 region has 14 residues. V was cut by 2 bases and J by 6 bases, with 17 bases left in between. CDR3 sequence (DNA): TGTGCCTGGAGTCTCGAGAGAACAGGGTCCGAGCAGTACTTC. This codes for CAWSLERTGSEQYF. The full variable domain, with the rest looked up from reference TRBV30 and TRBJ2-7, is SQTIHQWPATLVQPVGSPLSLECTVEGTSNPNLYWYRQAAGRGLQLLFYSVGIGQISSEVPQNLSASRPQDRQFILSSKKLLLSDSGFYLCAWSLERTGSEQYFGPGTRLTVT.

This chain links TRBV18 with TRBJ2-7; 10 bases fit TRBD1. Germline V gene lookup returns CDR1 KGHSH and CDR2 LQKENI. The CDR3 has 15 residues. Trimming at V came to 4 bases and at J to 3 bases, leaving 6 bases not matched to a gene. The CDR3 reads CASSRQGAKGYEQYF. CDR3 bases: TGTGCCAGCTCACGACAGGGGGCAAAGGGCTACGAGCAGTACTTC. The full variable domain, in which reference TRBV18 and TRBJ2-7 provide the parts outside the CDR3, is NAGVMQNPRHLVRRRGQEARLRCSPMKGHSHVYWYRQLPEEGLKFMVYLQKENIIDESGMPKERFSAEFPKEGPSILRIQQVVRGDSAAYFCASSRQGAKGYEQYFGPGTRLTVT.

This CDR3 is CASSRSRDGGHEQYF. As DNA, the CDR3 is TGCGCCAGCAGCCGTAGCCGGGACGGGGGCCACGAGCAGTACTTC. The chain has TRBV4-1 and TRBJ2-7; D possibly matches TRBD1 or TRBD2 (6 bases each). The CDR3 is 15 amino acids. V was clipped by 4 bases and J by 5 bases, with 18 bases between them. Germline CDR1 reads MGHRA; CDR2 reads YSYEKL.

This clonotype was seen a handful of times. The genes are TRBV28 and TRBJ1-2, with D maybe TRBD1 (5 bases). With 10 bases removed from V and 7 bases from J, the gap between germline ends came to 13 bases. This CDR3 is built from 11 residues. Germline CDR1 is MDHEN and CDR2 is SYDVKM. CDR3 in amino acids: CATEGPIGYTF. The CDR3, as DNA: TGTGCCACCGAGGGGCCCATTGGCTACACCTTC.

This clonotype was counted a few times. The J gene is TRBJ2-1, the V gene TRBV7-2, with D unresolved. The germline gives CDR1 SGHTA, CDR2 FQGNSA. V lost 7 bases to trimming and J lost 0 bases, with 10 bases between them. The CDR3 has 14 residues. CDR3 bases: TGTGCCAGCACTTTCCAGAGCTCCTACAATGAGCAGTTCTTC. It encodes CASTFQSSYNEQFF. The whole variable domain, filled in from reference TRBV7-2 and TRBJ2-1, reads GAGVSQSPSNKVTEKGKDVELRCDPISGHTALYWYRQSLGQGLEFLIYFQGNSAPDKSGLPSDRFSAERTGGSVSTLTIQRTQQEDSAVYLCASTFQSSYNEQFFGPGTRLTVL.

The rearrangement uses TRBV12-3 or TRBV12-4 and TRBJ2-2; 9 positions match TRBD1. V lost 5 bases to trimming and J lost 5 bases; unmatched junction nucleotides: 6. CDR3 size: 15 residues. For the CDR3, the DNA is TGTGCCAGCAGTCGAACAGGGGGCCAGACCGGGGAGCTGTTTTTT. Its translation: CASSRTGGQTGELFF.

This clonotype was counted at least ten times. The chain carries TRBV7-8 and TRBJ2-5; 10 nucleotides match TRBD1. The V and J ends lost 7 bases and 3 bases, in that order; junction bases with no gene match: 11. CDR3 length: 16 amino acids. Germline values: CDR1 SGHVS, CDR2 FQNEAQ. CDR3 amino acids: CASTRQPGQGKETQYF. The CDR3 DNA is TGTGCCAGCACCCGGCAACCGGGACAGGGGAAAGAGACCCAGTACTTC.

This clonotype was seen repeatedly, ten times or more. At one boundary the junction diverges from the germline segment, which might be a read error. Here the CDR3 DNA reads TGTGCCAGCAGTTTACGGCAGAACTATGGCTACACCTTC. It yields the protein CASSLRQNYGYTF. The chain employs TRBV5-1 and TRBJ1-2; D is unresolved. The CDR3 extends over 13 amino acids. Germline values: CDR1 SGHRS, CDR2 YFSETQ.

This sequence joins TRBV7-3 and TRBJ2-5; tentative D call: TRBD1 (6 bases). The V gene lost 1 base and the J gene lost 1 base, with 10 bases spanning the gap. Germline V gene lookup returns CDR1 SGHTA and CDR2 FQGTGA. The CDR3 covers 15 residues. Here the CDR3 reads CASSLIRQVQETQYF. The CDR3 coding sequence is TGTGCCAGCAGCTTAATAAGACAGGTCCAAGAGACCCAGTACTTC.

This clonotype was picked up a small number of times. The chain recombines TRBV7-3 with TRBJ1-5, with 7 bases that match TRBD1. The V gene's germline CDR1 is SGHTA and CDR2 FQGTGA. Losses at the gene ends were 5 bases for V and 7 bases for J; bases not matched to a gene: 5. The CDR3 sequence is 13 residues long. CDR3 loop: CASSMGQNQPQHF. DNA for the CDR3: TGTGCCAGCAGCATGGGACAGAACCAGCCCCAGCATTTT.

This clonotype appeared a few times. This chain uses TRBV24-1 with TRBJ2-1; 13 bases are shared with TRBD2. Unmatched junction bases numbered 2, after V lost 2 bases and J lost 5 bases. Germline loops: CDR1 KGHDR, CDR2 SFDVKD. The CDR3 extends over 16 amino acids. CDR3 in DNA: TGTGCCACCAGTGATTCCGGACTAGCGGGAGACAATGAGCAGTTCTTC. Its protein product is CATSDSGLAGDNEQFF.

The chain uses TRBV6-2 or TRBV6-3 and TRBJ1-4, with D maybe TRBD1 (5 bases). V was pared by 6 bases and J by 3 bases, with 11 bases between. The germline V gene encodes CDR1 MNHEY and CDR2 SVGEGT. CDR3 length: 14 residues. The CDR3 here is CASRREGSNEKLFF. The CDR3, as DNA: TGTGCCAGCAGACGAGAGGGGTCTAATGAAAAACTGTTTTTT.

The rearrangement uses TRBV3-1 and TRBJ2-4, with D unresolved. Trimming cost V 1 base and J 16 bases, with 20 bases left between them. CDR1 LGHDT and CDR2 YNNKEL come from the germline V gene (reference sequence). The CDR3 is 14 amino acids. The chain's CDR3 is CASSQVPRAAPTYF. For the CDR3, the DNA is TGTGCCAGCAGCCAAGTGCCCCGGGCAGCCCCAACTTACTTC.

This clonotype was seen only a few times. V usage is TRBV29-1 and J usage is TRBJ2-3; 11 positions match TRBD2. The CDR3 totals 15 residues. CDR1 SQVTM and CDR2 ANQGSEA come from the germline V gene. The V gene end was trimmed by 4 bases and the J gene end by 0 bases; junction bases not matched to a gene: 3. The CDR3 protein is CSVGLAGGSTDTQYF. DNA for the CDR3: TGCAGCGTTGGGCTAGCGGGGGGTAGCACAGATACGCAGTATTTT.

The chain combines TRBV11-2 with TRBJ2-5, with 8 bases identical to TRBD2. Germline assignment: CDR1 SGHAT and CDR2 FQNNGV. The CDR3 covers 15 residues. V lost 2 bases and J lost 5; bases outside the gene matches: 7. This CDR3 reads CASSLYQAGVETQYF. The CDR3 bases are TGTGCCAGCAGCTTATACCAAGCGGGAGTGGAGACCCAGTACTTC.

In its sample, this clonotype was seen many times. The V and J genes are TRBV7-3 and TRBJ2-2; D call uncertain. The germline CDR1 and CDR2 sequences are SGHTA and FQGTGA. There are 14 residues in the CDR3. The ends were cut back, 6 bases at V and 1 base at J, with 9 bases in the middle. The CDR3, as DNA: TGTGCCAGCAGACCCATGGGGAACACCGGGGAGCTGTTTTTT. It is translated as CASRPMGNTGELFF.

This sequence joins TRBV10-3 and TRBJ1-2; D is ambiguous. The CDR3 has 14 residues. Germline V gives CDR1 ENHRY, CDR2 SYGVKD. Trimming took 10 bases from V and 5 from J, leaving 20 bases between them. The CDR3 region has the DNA TGTGCCACCCAAGGACTGCTCAAGGATTATGGCTACACCTTC. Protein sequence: CATQGLLKDYGYTF.

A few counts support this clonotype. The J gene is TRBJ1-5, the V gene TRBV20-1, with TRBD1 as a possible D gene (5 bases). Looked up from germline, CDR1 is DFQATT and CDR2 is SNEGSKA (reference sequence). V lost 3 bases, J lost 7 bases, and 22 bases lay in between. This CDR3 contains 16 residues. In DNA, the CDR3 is TGCAGTGCTAGGTTAGCGGGCTGGGACGCCGAACAGCCCCAGCATTTT. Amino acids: CSARLAGWDAEQPQHF.

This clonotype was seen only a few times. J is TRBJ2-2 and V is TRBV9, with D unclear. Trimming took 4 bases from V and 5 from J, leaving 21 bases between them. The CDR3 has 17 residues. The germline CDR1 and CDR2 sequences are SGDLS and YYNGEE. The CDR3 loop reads CASSNPTRTPQTGELFF. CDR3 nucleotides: TGTGCCAGCAGCAATCCGACCAGAACCCCTCAGACCGGGGAGCTGTTTTTT.

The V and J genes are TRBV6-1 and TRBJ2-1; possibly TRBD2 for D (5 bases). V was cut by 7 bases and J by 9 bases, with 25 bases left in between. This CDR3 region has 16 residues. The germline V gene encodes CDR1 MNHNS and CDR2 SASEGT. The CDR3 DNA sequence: TGTGCCAGCAAAGCGTCAAGCGGCAGAGATGATGGTGAGCAGTTCTTC. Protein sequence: CASKASSGRDDGEQFF.

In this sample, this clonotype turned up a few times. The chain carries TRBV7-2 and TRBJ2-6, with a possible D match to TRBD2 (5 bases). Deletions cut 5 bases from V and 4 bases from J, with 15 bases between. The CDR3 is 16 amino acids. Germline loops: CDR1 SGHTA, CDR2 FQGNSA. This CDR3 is CASSIMSGSGANVLTF. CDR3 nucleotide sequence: TGTGCCAGCAGCATAATGAGCGGATCAGGGGCCAACGTCCTGACTTTC.